Presented here are 27 T cell receptor beta chains from one specimen sequenced in a study of shared clonotypes between healthy human individuals (dated by TCRdb to 2020 to 2022). The library was made by the immunoSEQ multiplex PCR assay. Here the immuneACCESS table is served through TCRdb, limited to in-frame sequences with V and J called. Missing clones are a known gap in these copies; in checked studies unresolved V genes cover under half, and the rest lacks a known reason. The sample table records 550,000 to 700,000 clones; around 73% of these occur just once. The leading ten clones occupy around 1.7% of the sample. Sequenced material: memory CD4+ T cells sorted from blood. Taken with the paper, the label for cell subset or site translates to: CD45RA-negative fraction. These receptors all stem from a woman aged 25 to 39 in good health.

This chain uses TRBV29-1 with TRBJ2-1; TRBD2 is a possible D gene (5 bases). The V end lost 7 bases, the J end lost 0 bases, and 16 bases lay between the germline ends. This CDR3 has 15 residues. Germline V lookup: CDR1 SQVTM, CDR2 ANQGSEA. CDR3 protein: CSATKRGSSYNEQFF. The CDR3 nucleotides read TGCAGCGCTACAAAACGGGGAAGCTCCTACAATGAGCAGTTCTTC.

The genes are TRBV5-1 and TRBJ2-1; 7 bases map to TRBD2. Germline V gene data show CDR1 as SGHRS and CDR2 as YFSETQ. The CDR3 sequence is 14 residues long. The V segment lost 0 bases and the J segment 6 bases; nucleotides outside the gene matches: 3. CDR3 amino acids: CASSLEREGNEQFF. CDR3 DNA: TGCGCCAGCAGCTTGGAGCGGGAAGGCAATGAGCAGTTCTTC.

The chain is built from TRBV30 and TRBJ2-6; D gene unclear. Per germline, CDR1 GTSNPN and CDR2 SVGIG (reference sequence). Trimming left V 2 bases short and J 0 bases short, with 8 bases between. The CDR3 consists of 15 residues. CDR3 in DNA: TGTGCCTGGAGTCTACACCGCTCTGGGGCCAACGTCCTGACTTTC. Protein product: CAWSLHRSGANVLTF.

This clone showed up just a few times. The chain employs TRBV27 and TRBJ2-3; 9 bases are a match to TRBD2. This CDR3 contains 13 residues. V gave up 7 bases and J gave up 10 bases; unmatched junction bases: 9. In germline, CDR1 is MNHEY, CDR2 SMNVEV (reference sequence). CDR3 DNA: TGTGCCAGCAATAATGGACTAGCGTCGGCGCAGTATTTT. Amino acids: CASNNGLASAQYF.

This clone was observed once. The V gene is TRBV19, the J gene TRBJ2-2; TRBD1 agrees at 8 bases. After removal of 8 bases from V and 5 bases from J, the junction contained 10 bases not matched to a gene. Germline V gives CDR1 LNHDA, CDR2 SQIVND (reference sequence). The CDR3 has 15 residues. The CDR3 region is CASRIWTGQTGELFF. The CDR3, as DNA: TGTGCCAGTCGGATCTGGACAGGGCAGACCGGGGAGCTGTTTTTT.

V is TRBV5-1 and J is TRBJ2-7, with 11 bases lining up with TRBD1. The ends lost 1 base at V and 3 bases at J; junction bases unmatched: 9. Germline-derived CDR1 and CDR2 are SGHRS and YFSETQ. The CDR3 is 17 residues long. CDR3 sequence (DNA): TGCGCCAGCAGCTTGTGGAGCGGGACAGGGGGGATCTACGAGCAGTACTTC. This sequence encodes CASSLWSGTGGIYEQYF. Full variable domain (missing parts from reference TRBV5-1 and TRBJ2-7): KAGVTQTPRYLIKTRGQQVTLSCSPISGHRSVSWYQQTPGQGLQFLFEYFSETQRNKGNFPGRFSGRQFSNSRSEMNVSTLELGDSALYLCASSLWSGTGGIYEQYFGPGTRLTVT.

The CDR3 nucleotides are TGTGCCTGGAGTGGGACAGTCGATCAGCCCCAGCATTTT. It is translated as CAWSGTVDQPQHF. The chain employs TRBV30 and TRBJ1-5, with TRBD1 as a possible D gene (6 bases). CDR1 is GTSNPN, CDR2 SVGIG, per germline (reference sequence). This CDR3 is built from 13 residues. V was trimmed by 1 base and J by 5 bases, leaving 9 bases between them.

The chain is built from TRBV19 and TRBJ2-1, with 10 bases that match TRBD2. With V trimmed by 7 bases and J by 7 bases, 7 bases remained unmatched. Germline lookup yields CDR1 LNHDA and CDR2 SQIVND (reference sequence). The CDR3 sequence is 14 residues long. CDR3 DNA: TGTGCCAGTACCAGCGGGAGGGCCGGAAATGAGCAGTTCTTC. Translation: CASTSGRAGNEQFF.

The rearrangement links TRBV28 to TRBJ1-5; D uncertain. Trimming left V 8 bases short and J 9 bases short, with 11 bases between. Germline V gives CDR1 MDHEN, CDR2 SYDVKM. The CDR3 sequence is 11 residues long. This chain's CDR3 is CASGSVGPQHF. The CDR3 coding sequence is TGTGCCAGCGGAAGCGTGGGGCCCCAGCATTTT.

V is TRBV5-6 and J is TRBJ2-2; 10 nucleotides agree with TRBD1. Germline CDR1 and CDR2: SGHDT and YYEEEE. After removal of 2 bases from V and 6 bases from J, the junction contained 7 bases not matched to a gene. The CDR3 runs 16 residues. This chain's CDR3 is CASSFQGQGRAGELFF. Here the CDR3 DNA reads TGTGCCAGCAGCTTTCAGGGACAGGGGAGGGCCGGGGAGCTGTTTTTT.

V and J are TRBV19 and TRBJ2-1, with 10 bases identical to TRBD2. Germline CDR1 LNHDA, CDR2 SQIVND (reference sequence). V was clipped by 7 bases and J by 6 bases; unmatched bases: 12. The CDR3 contains 16 residues. This chain's CDR3 is CASTRQVAGGFNEQFF. In DNA, the CDR3 is TGTGCCAGTACCCGCCAAGTAGCGGGAGGTTTCAATGAGCAGTTCTTC.

This sequence joins TRBV27 and TRBJ2-7; D may be TRBD2 (5 bases). Trimming took off 8 bases at V and 6 bases at J, with 17 bases between the two ends. This CDR3 comprises 13 residues. From germline, CDR1 is MNHEY and CDR2 SMNVEV (reference sequence). CDR3 amino acids: CASGPRGMVEQYF. CDR3 DNA sequence: TGTGCCAGCGGTCCCCGGGGAATGGTCGAGCAGTACTTC.

This clone was detected ten times or more. The chain couples TRBV28 to TRBJ2-3, with 13 bases aligning to TRBD2. CDR1 is MDHEN, CDR2 SYDVKM, per germline. The CDR3 loop spans 15 amino acids. The V gene end was trimmed by 6 bases and the J gene end by 10 bases; junction bases not matched to a gene: 10. The CDR3, as DNA: TGTGCCAGCAGACCGGGACTAGCGGGACAGCCCGCGCAGTATTTT. This translates into CASRPGLAGQPAQYF.

The V call is TRBV5-1, the J call TRBJ2-1; weak D call: TRBD1 (6 bases). The germline V gene has CDR1 SGHRS and CDR2 YFSETQ. The CDR3 contains 16 residues. V lost 0 bases to trimming and J lost 2 bases, with 12 bases between them. The chain's CDR3 is CASSLDPGVTYNEQFF. The CDR3 nucleotides are TGCGCCAGCAGCTTGGATCCAGGGGTCACCTACAATGAGCAGTTCTTC.

The chain links TRBV5-6 to TRBJ1-1, with TRBD1 matching over 10 bases. The germline V gene has CDR1 SGHDT and CDR2 YYEEEE. The V and J ends lost 7 bases and 4 bases, in that order; junction bases with no gene match: 7. The CDR3 sequence is 14 residues long. The CDR3 nucleotides read TGTGCCAGCGGAAGGACAGGGGGGGTCACTGAAGCTTTCTTT. It is translated as CASGRTGGVTEAFF. The full variable domain, rest sourced from reference TRBV5-6 and TRBJ1-1, is DAGVTQSPTHLIKTRGQQVTLRCSPKSGHDTVSWYQQALGQGPQFIFQYYEEEERQRGNFPDRFSGHQFPNYSSELNVNALLLGDSALYLCASGRTGGVTEAFFGQGTRLTVV.

The V gene is TRBV7-9, the J gene TRBJ2-7; TRBD2 aligns across 8 bases. CDR1 is SEHNR, CDR2 FQNEAQ, per germline (reference sequence). This CDR3 has 16 residues. Trimming at V came to 3 bases and at J to 1 base, leaving 8 bases not matched to a gene. The CDR3 DNA follows: TGTGCCAGCAGCTTTCTTGGCGGGAGGAGATCCTACGAGCAGTACTTC. Protein: CASSFLGGRRSYEQYF. Filled out from reference TRBV7-9 and TRBJ2-7, the complete variable domain reads DTGVSQNPRHKITKRGQNVTFRCDPISEHNRLYWYRQTLGQGPEFLTYFQNEAQLEKSRLLSDRFSAERPKGSFSTLEIQRTEQGDSAMYLCASSFLGGRRSYEQYFGPGTRLTVT.

The V gene is TRBV6-5, the J gene TRBJ2-2; D gene ambiguous. Germline V gene sequence: CDR1 MNHEY, CDR2 SVGAGI. V lost 4 bases and J lost 0, with 6 bases in between. The CDR3 spans 14 residues. In nucleotides, the CDR3 is TGTGCCAGCAGTTCCCTCTCGAACACCGGGGAGCTGTTTTTT. It encodes CASSSLSNTGELFF.

The rearrangement links TRBV29-1 to TRBJ2-1; TRBD2 matches 8 bases. The V and J ends lost 7 bases and 8 bases, in that order; junction bases with no gene match: 7. The CDR3 consists of 12 residues. The germline CDR1 and CDR2 sequences are SQVTM and ANQGSEA. In DNA form, the CDR3 reads TGCAGCGAAGCAAGCGGGAGAGATGAGCAGTTCTTC. Translation gives CSEASGRDEQFF.

The chain is built from TRBV9 and TRBJ2-7; TRBD2 might be the D (5 bases). V was trimmed by 4 bases and J by 3 bases, leaving 11 bases between them. This CDR3 region has 13 residues. Germline lookup yields CDR1 SGDLS and CDR2 YYNGEE. In DNA form, the CDR3 reads TGTGCCAGCAGCCCCGGCCGGGGCTACGAGCAGTACTTC. Translating gives CASSPGRGYEQYF.

Turning to this clone: At the DNA level, this CDR3 is encoded by other sequences in the same sample as well. The chain employs TRBV4-2 and TRBJ2-5; 7 bases align to TRBD1. Germline values: CDR1 LGHNA, CDR2 YNFKEQ. With 1 base clipped from V and 5 bases from J, the junction kept 10 bases outside the gene matches. CDR3 length: 16 amino acids. Here the CDR3 DNA reads TGTGCCAGCAGCCAAGGACAGGGCCGGTTGGGGGAGACCCAGTACTTC. Translating gives CASSQGQGRLGETQYF.

CDR3 sequence reads: CASSSTRGLNYGYTF. The CDR3 nucleotides read TGTGCCAGCAGCAGTACCAGGGGGCTTAACTATGGCTACACCTTC. This chain joins TRBV7-2 and TRBJ1-2, with TRBD1 identical over 8 bases. Germline lookup yields CDR1 SGHTA and CDR2 FQGNSA. The J segment lost 1 base and the V segment lost 5 bases, leaving 6 bases of the junction unmatched. CDR3 length equals 15 residues.

This CDR3 is CASSSTGGTEAFF. DNA of the CDR3: TGTGCCAGTAGTAGCACAGGGGGCACTGAAGCTTTCTTT. The gene calls are TRBV19 and TRBJ1-1; 8 positions agree with TRBD1. This CDR3 has 13 residues. The J segment lost 4 bases and the V segment lost 4 bases, leaving 2 bases of the junction unmatched. CDR1 and CDR2 from the germline V gene are LNHDA and SQIVND (reference sequence).

For this clone: At the DNA level, this CDR3 is encoded by other sequences in the same sample as well. This chain uses TRBV28 with TRBJ2-6, with a tentative D call TRBD2 (6 bases). This CDR3 region has 15 residues. The V end was cut by 3 bases, the J end by 2 bases, with 8 bases between. The germline V gene encodes CDR1 MDHEN and CDR2 SYDVKM. This CDR3 reads CASSFGGPGANVLTF. The CDR3 DNA sequence: TGTGCCAGCAGTTTTGGAGGGCCTGGGGCCAACGTCCTGACTTTC.

This rearrangement joins TRBV6-6 to TRBJ1-2; 7 bases match TRBD1. The CDR3 is made up of 14 amino acids. CDR1 and CDR2 (germline): MNHNY, SVGAGI (reference sequence). V trimming: 6 bases; J trimming: 3 bases; junction bases outside the gene matches: 7. CDR3 sequence (DNA): TGTGCCAGCAGGCAGAGGGGGCTGGACTATGGCTACACCTTC. Residues: CASRQRGLDYGYTF.

The rearrangement links TRBV18 to TRBJ1-2; tentatively, D is TRBD1 (6 bases). This CDR3 region has 15 residues. Germline values: CDR1 KGHSH, CDR2 LQKENI. V was trimmed by 5 bases and J by 2 bases, leaving 15 bases between them. CDR3 sequence (DNA): TGTGCCAGCTCAATAAACAGGGTTGCCAACTATGGCTACACCTTC. Translation gives CASSINRVANYGYTF.

Ten or more counts support this clone. The chain employs TRBV10-2 and TRBJ2-1; either TRBD1 or TRBD2 may supply D (5 bases each). The germline V gene has CDR1 WSHSY and CDR2 SAAADI. CDR3 length: 14 residues. Trimming cost V 6 bases and J 8 bases, with 17 bases left between them. The CDR3 nucleotides are TGCGCCAGCAGGGGGGACCGCCCACAAGATGAGCAGTTCTTC. Its protein is CASRGDRPQDEQFF.

This clone showed up just once. The rearrangement links TRBV27 to TRBJ2-6; 10 bases align to TRBD1. Trimming took 3 bases from V and 4 from J; bases not matched to a gene: 12. CDR1 and CDR2 (germline): MNHEY, SMNVEV (reference sequence). The CDR3 has 19 amino acids. In DNA form, the CDR3 reads TGTGCCAGCAGTTTTACGGCCTGGGACAGGGGCTCCGGGGCCAACGTCCTGACTTTC. Protein sequence: CASSFTAWDRGSGANVLTF.